These 30 T cell receptor beta chains were all obtained from the same sample, sequenced in a study of metastatic and nonmetastatic thyroid tumors. Nobody among the patients had been given any treatment before thyroid surgery. TCRdb recomputed clones from the PCR reads via MiXCR. This repertoire shows around 8,100 clones, roughly a quarter found once; its top ten account for about 16%. The sample consisted of tumor tissue. The receptors were sampled from a female donor with papillary thyroid cancer or a benign thyroid nodule (not recorded which). Some clones in this sample may be carry-over from other donors' samples.

This clone has only a few counts. At one of its ends the junction is not consistent with the germline gene, which may arise from a read error. This chain uses TRBV6-1 with TRBJ1-2, with no clear D. The CDR3 totals 15 residues. Germline CDR1 and CDR2: MNHNS and SASEGT. The CDR3 here is CASGDHGQRGYGYKF. Here the CDR3 DNA reads TGTGCCAGCGGAGACCATGGGCAACGCGGATATGGCTACAAATTC.

The chain joins TRBV7-2 to TRBJ2-1, with TRBD2 matching over 7 bases. V was clipped by 5 bases and J by 8 bases; unmatched bases: 18. Germline V gives CDR1 SGHTA, CDR2 FQGNSA. The CDR3 is 17 residues long. The CDR3 loop reads CASSDEAIGGCGDEQFF. In DNA form, the CDR3 reads TGTGCCAGCAGCGACGAGGCTATCGGGGGGTGTGGGGATGAGCAGTTCTTC.

This clone has a count of ten or more. The rearrangement links TRBV7-9 to TRBJ2-1; TRBD2 is a possible D gene (5 bases). Trimming took off 1 base at V and 6 bases at J, with 7 bases between the two ends. Germline CDR1 reads SEHNR; CDR2 reads FQNEAQ (reference sequence). The CDR3 contains 13 residues. CDR3 nucleotide sequence: TGTGCCAGCAGCTTAGGAGGGTTCAATGAGCAGTTCTTC. Residues: CASSLGGFNEQFF.

This clone was observed many times. The rearrangement links TRBV18 to TRBJ2-7; unclear D gene. The CDR3 has 11 amino acids. The germline gives CDR1 KGHSH, CDR2 LQKENI. V was clipped by 5 bases and J by 2 bases, with 4 bases between them. CDR3 sequence reads: CASSSTYEQYF. As DNA, the CDR3 is TGTGCCAGCTCATCCACCTACGAGCAGTACTTC.

This clone was seen many times. The rearrangement joins TRBV13 to TRBJ2-2; 11 bases map to TRBD1. The CDR3 contains 16 residues. The germline V gene encodes CDR1 PRHDT and CDR2 FYEKMQ (reference sequence). The ends lost 5 bases at V and 8 bases at J; junction bases unmatched: 10. CDR3: CASSPPGQGASGELFF. CDR3 nucleotide sequence: TGTGCCAGCAGCCCCCCTGGACAGGGGGCTTCTGGGGAGCTGTTTTTT.

The table lists this clone with a count of one. One end of the junction does not line up with germline, which may come from a read error. The chain recombines TRBV12-3 or TRBV12-4 with TRBJ2-7, with D maybe TRBD1 (6 bases). CDR3 length equals 14 residues. CDR3 region: CASILLQGGNDQYF. CDR3 DNA: TGTGCCAGCATTTTATTACAGGGTGGGAACGATCAGTACTTC.

This chain uses TRBV28 with TRBJ1-2; 8 bases are a match to TRBD1. The germline V gene encodes CDR1 MDHEN and CDR2 SYDVKM. The trim removed 5 bases at V and 3 bases at J, leaving 5 bases unmatched. CDR3 length equals 14 residues. CDR3 protein: CASSKRTGHYGYTF. The CDR3 region has the DNA TGTGCCAGCAGTAAACGGACAGGGCACTATGGCTACACCTTC.

Concerning this clone itself: A read error may produce the germline difference seen at one junction end. This chain links TRBV20-1 with TRBJ2-2; TRBD2 is a possible D gene (5 bases). CDR1 and CDR2 from the germline V gene are DFQATT and SNEGSKA (reference sequence). The CDR3 contains 12 residues. This CDR3 reads CSAGSNTGEMFF. CDR3 in DNA: TGCAGTGCTGGGTCGAACACCGGGGAGATGTTTTTT.

V gene TRBV11-2 combines with J gene TRBJ2-3, with 7 bases lining up with TRBD2. V shed 1 base and J 2 bases; nucleotides not matched to a gene: 3. This CDR3 is 15 amino acids long. Germline-derived CDR1 and CDR2 are SGHAT and FQNNGV. This CDR3 reads CASSLGGRVTDTQYF. The CDR3 DNA sequence: TGTGCCAGCAGCTTAGGTGGGAGGGTCACAGATACGCAGTATTTT. The entire variable domain, with the rest obtained from reference TRBV11-2 and TRBJ2-3, is as follows: EAGVAQSPRYKIIEKRQSVAFWCNPISGHATLYWYQQILGQGPKLLIQFQNNGVVDDSQLPKDRFSAERLKGVDSTLKIQPAKLEDSAVYLCASSLGGRVTDTQYFGPGTRLTVL.

This clone was seen a few times. In the same sample, other DNA sequences code for this CDR3. The rearrangement joins TRBV20-1 to TRBJ2-3; the match to TRBD2 covers 8 bases. CDR1 is DFQATT, CDR2 SNEGSKA, per germline (reference sequence). The CDR3 length is 13 residues. V lost 1 base and J lost 7; bases outside the gene matches: 4. This CDR3 is CSARGGGSNTQYF. The CDR3 nucleotides are TGCAGTGCTAGAGGCGGGGGGTCGAATACGCAGTATTTT.

This clone was counted ten times or more. The chain is built from TRBV19 and TRBJ1-4, with 9 bases identical to TRBD1. This CDR3 comprises 15 residues. The J segment lost 0 bases and the V segment lost 7 bases, leaving 3 bases of the junction unmatched. CDR1 is LNHDA, CDR2 SQIVND, per germline (reference sequence). In nucleotides, the CDR3 is TGTGCCAGTAACGACAGGGGGGCAACTAATGAAAAACTGTTTTTT. It is translated as CASNDRGATNEKLFF.

This clone came up many times. The chain carries TRBV9 and TRBJ1-3, with a tentative D call TRBD1 (5 bases). The CDR3 covers 15 residues. Looked up from germline, CDR1 is SGDLS and CDR2 is YYNGEE. V lost 0 bases, J lost 2 bases, and 9 bases lay in between. CDR3 region: CASSVEWGAGNTIYF. As DNA, the CDR3 is TGTGCCAGCAGCGTAGAATGGGGGGCTGGAAACACCATATATTTT.

This clone was seen repeatedly, ten times or more. The chain carries TRBV11-2 and TRBJ2-1; no reliable D call. The CDR3 is 11 residues long. V lost 3 bases to trimming and J lost 5 bases, with 2 bases between them. Germline CDR1 and CDR2: SGHAT and FQNNGV. The chain's CDR3 is CASSFNNEQFF. The CDR3 nucleotides are TGTGCCAGCAGCTTTAACAATGAGCAGTTCTTC.

This clone was detected a few times. This rearrangement joins TRBV6-1 to TRBJ2-1, with D possibly TRBD1 on 6 matching bases. This CDR3 is built from 16 residues. V gave up 6 bases and J gave up 5 bases, with 20 bases separating them. Germline V gives CDR1 MNHNS, CDR2 SASEGT. This CDR3 reads CASSSRGGSFDNEQFF. The CDR3 DNA sequence: TGTGCCAGCAGCAGTCGAGGGGGATCCTTTGACAATGAGCAGTTCTTC.

This chain uses TRBV6-2 or TRBV6-3 with TRBJ1-5; D is undetermined. V lost 5 bases to trimming and J lost 7 bases, with 15 bases between them. Germline CDR1 is MNHEY and CDR2 is SVGEGT. There are 14 residues in the CDR3. The CDR3 DNA reads as TGTGCCAGCAGTACTCTCGGACGGCCGCAGCCCCAGCATTTT. Translated, it gives CASSTLGRPQPQHF.

This clone appeared once. The chain recombines TRBV20-1 with TRBJ1-2, with TRBD1 matching over 7 bases. Germline V gene sequence: CDR1 DFQATT, CDR2 SNEGSKA (reference sequence). CDR3 length: 14 residues. Trimming removed 5 bases from V and 7 bases from J; junction bases left unmatched: 13. CDR3 amino acids: CSAAGGLAISGYTF. DNA for the CDR3: TGCAGTGCTGCAGGGGGTTTAGCCATAAGTGGCTACACCTTC.

This clone is termed medium-sized. The chain has TRBV6-1 and TRBJ1-1; D might be TRBD1 (5 bases). The V end was cut by 1 base, the J end by 7 bases, with 13 bases between. The CDR3 loop spans 14 amino acids. Germline V gene data show CDR1 as MNHNS and CDR2 as SASEGT. DNA of the CDR3: TGTGCCAGCAGTGAAGAGAGGAGACAGCTTGAAGCTTTCTTT. Amino acid sequence: CASSEERRQLEAFF.

This clone has only a few counts. The chain links TRBV12-3 or TRBV12-4 to TRBJ1-5; D perhaps matches TRBD1 (5 bases). The ends were cut back, 6 bases at V and 2 bases at J, with 14 bases in the middle. This CDR3 is 15 amino acids long. DNA for the CDR3: TGTGCCAGCAGGGAGGGGAACGTGTGCAATCAGCCCCAGCATTTT. Protein sequence: CASREGNVCNQPQHF.

This clone is medium-sized (0.01 to 0.1%). The DNA for the CDR3 is TGTGCCAGCAGCTTAGGTCAGGGGAACCACGAGCAGTACTTC. Encoded protein: CASSLGQGNHEQYF. The genes are TRBV7-8 and TRBJ2-7, with D possibly being TRBD1 (6 bases). Per the germline V gene, CDR1 is SGHVS and CDR2 is FQNEAQ. The CDR3 covers 14 residues. V dropped 1 base and J dropped 5 bases, with 12 bases sitting between them.

This clone is medium-sized within its sample. The CDR3 DNA sequence: TGTGCCAGCACCAAATCCGGGCCATCTCTACGCAATGAGCAGTTCTTC. Protein product: CASTKSGPSLRNEQFF. The rearrangement joins TRBV12-3 or TRBV12-4 to TRBJ2-1; D ambiguous. V was shortened by 7 bases and J by 6 bases, with 22 bases between the two germline ends. CDR3 length: 16 amino acids.

This clone was counted between two and nine times. A much larger clone differs by one base, so this may be a read error. The genes are TRBV2 and TRBJ1-4; 7 nucleotides align to TRBD1. The CDR3 consists of 15 residues. In germline, CDR1 is SNHLY, CDR2 FYNNEI. CDR3 sequence reads: CASSAYRGSNEKLFF. The CDR3 DNA is TGTGCCAGCAGTGCCTACAGGGGTTCTAATGAAAAGCTGTTTTTT.

This clone has more than one count but fewer than ten. The V and J genes are TRBV27 and TRBJ2-3; D is undetermined. There are 13 residues in the CDR3. V dropped 4 bases and J dropped 7 bases, with 12 bases sitting between them. Looked up from germline, CDR1 is MNHEY and CDR2 is SMNVEV (reference sequence). CDR3 nucleotide sequence: TGTGCCAGCAGTTATCTTCTAGGATATACGCAGTATTTT. It is translated as CASSYLLGYTQYF.

V is TRBV12-3 or TRBV12-4 and J is TRBJ2-3; the match to TRBD1 covers 7 bases. CDR3 length: 15 amino acids. After removal of 1 base from V and 2 bases from J, the junction contained 3 bases not matched to a gene. The chain's CDR3 is CASSLEGQNTDTQYF. The CDR3 coding sequence is TGTGCCAGCAGTTTAGAGGGACAGAACACAGATACGCAGTATTTT.

This clone came up once. This chain uses TRBV27 with TRBJ2-7; 9 bases match TRBD2. The J call is doubtful: the DNA matches TRBJ2-5 better. Germline lookup yields CDR1 MNHEY and CDR2 SMNVEV (reference sequence). This CDR3 is built from 16 residues. In DNA, the CDR3 is TGTGCCAGCAGTTGCGCGACTAGCGGTGAGGTAGAGACCCAGTACTTC. Protein sequence: CASSCATSGEVETQYF.

This clone qualifies as medium-sized. The chain has TRBV4-3 and TRBJ2-7, with D unclear. The CDR3 is 13 residues long. V lost 0 bases, J lost 3 bases, and 6 bases lay in between. Germline CDR1 LGHNA, CDR2 YSLEER. CDR3 nucleotides: TGCGCCAGCAGCCAAGAACAGAACTACGAGCAGTACTTC. Residues: CASSQEQNYEQYF.

In its sample, this clone was seen a few times. The chain combines TRBV6-1 with TRBJ2-1; the D is unclear. Germline V CDR1 and CDR2: MNHNS, SASEGT. This CDR3 is 15 amino acids long. V was clipped by 1 base and J by 8 bases, with 15 bases between them. CDR3: CASSEGGSIIYEQFF. The CDR3 coding sequence is TGTGCCAGCAGTGAAGGCGGAAGCATAATCTATGAGCAGTTCTTC.

This sequence joins TRBV6-1 and TRBJ1-5, with 8 bases aligning to TRBD1. The V gene's germline CDR1 is MNHNS and CDR2 SASEGT. There are 17 residues in the CDR3. J lost 3 bases, V lost 6 bases, and 13 bases had no gene match. This CDR3 reads CASRDRERCLINQPQHF. CDR3 bases: TGTGCCAGCAGGGACAGGGAGAGGTGTCTTATCAATCAGCCCCAGCATTTT.

Ten or more counts support this clone. The chain uses TRBV20-1 and TRBJ2-5; D possibly corresponds to TRBD2 (6 bases). The CDR3 is 14 residues long. Trimming took off 0 bases at V and 5 bases at J, with 13 bases between the two ends. In germline, CDR1 is DFQATT, CDR2 SNEGSKA (reference sequence). The CDR3 coding sequence is TGCAGTGCTAGAGATCCGGGACTTAGGGAGACCCAGTACTTC. It translates to CSARDPGLRETQYF.

The J gene is TRBJ1-5, the V gene TRBV19; the D is unclear. V shed 3 bases and J shed 3 bases, with 9 bases lying between them. CDR1 and CDR2 (germline): LNHDA, SQIVND (reference sequence). The CDR3 extends over 14 amino acids. The CDR3 reads CASSIPPPNQPQHF. In DNA, the CDR3 is TGTGCCAGTAGTATCCCACCACCCAATCAGCCCCAGCATTTT. The full variable domain, completed using reference TRBV19 and TRBJ1-5, is DGGITQSPKYLFRKEGQNVTLSCEQNLNHDAMYWYRQDPGQGLRLIYYSQIVNDFQKGDIAEGYSVSREKKESFPLTVTSAQKNPTAFYLCASSIPPPNQPQHFGDGTRLSIL.

Notes on this clone: A much more abundant neighbour one base away suggests this may be a read error. Written as DNA, the CDR3 is TGTGCCAGTGGCCTCTCCAGGGGAGAGACCCAGTACTTC. Translated: CASGLSRGETQYF. The J gene is TRBJ2-5, the V gene TRBV19, with a possible D match to TRBD1 (6 bases). Trimming shortened V by 8 bases and J by 4 bases, and 14 bases separated the two germline ends. The CDR3 spans 13 residues. CDR1 LNHDA and CDR2 SQIVND come from the germline V gene (reference sequence).